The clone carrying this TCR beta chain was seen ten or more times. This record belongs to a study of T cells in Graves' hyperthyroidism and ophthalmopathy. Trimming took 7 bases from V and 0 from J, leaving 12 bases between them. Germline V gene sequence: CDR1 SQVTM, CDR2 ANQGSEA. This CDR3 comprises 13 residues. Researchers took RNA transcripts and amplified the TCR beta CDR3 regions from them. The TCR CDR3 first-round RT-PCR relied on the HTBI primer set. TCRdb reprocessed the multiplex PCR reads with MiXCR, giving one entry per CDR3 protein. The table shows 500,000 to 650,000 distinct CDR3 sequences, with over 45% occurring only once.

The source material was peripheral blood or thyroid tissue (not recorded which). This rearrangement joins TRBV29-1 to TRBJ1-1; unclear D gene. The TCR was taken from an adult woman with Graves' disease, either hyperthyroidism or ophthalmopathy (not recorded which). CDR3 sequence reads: CSASYGMNTEAFF. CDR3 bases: TGCAGCGCTTCATATGGAATGAACACTGAAGCTTTCTTT.